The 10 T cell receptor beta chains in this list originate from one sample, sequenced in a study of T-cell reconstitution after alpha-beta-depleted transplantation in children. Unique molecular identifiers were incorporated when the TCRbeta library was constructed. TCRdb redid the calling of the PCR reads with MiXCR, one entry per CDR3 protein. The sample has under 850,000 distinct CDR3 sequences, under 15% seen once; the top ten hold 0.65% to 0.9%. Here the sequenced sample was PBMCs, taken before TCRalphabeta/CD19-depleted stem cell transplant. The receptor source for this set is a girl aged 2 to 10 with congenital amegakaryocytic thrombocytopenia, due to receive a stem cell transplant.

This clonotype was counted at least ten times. Here the CDR3 DNA reads TGTGCCAGCAGCTTACTACCGGGGAACACTGAAGCTTTCTTT. Its translation: CASSLLPGNTEAFF. The chain couples TRBV7-9 to TRBJ1-1; D ambiguous. The CDR3 runs 14 residues. With 2 bases removed from V and 1 base from J, the gap between germline ends came to 8 bases. CDR1 is SEHNR, CDR2 FQNEAQ, per germline (reference sequence).

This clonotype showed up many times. For the CDR3, the DNA is TGCGCCAGCAGCTTATACAGGGCGATGAATTCACCCCTCCACTTT. Translating gives CASSLYRAMNSPLHF. The chain has TRBV5-1 and TRBJ1-6, with D tentatively TRBD1 (6 bases). Germline V gene sequence: CDR1 SGHRS, CDR2 YFSETQ. V was trimmed by 2 bases and J by 7 bases, leaving 13 bases between them. The CDR3 contains 15 residues.

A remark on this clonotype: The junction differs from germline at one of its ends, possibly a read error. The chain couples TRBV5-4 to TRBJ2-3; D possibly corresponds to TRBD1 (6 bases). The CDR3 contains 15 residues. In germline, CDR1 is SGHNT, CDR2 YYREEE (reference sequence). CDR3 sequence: CAISLGADYTDTQYF. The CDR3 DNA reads TGTGCCATCAGCCTGGGGGCTGACTACACAGATACGCAGTATTTT.

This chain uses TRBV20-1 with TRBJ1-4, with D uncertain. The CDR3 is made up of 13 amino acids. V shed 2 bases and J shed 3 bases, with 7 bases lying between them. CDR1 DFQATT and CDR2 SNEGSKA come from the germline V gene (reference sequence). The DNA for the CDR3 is TGCAGTGCTAGAAGTGCGTCTAATGAAAAACTGTTTTTT. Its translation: CSARSASNEKLFF.

CDR3 loop: CSASGVAGEDTQYF. For the CDR3, the DNA is TGCAGTGCTAGTGGGGTAGCGGGAGAAGATACGCAGTATTTT. The chain is built from TRBV20-1 and TRBJ2-3; 9 bases map to TRBD2. V dropped 3 bases and J dropped 5; count of bases not matched to a gene: 6. Germline loops: CDR1 DFQATT, CDR2 SNEGSKA (reference sequence). This CDR3 comprises 14 residues.

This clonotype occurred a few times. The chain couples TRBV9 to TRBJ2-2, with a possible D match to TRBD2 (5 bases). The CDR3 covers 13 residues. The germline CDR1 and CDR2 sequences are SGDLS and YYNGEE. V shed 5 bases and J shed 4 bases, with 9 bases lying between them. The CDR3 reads CASSGLFTGELFF. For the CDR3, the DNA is TGTGCCAGCAGTGGACTTTTCACCGGGGAGCTGTTTTTT. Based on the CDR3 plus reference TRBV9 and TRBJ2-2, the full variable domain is DSGVTQTPKHLITATGQRVTLRCSPRSGDLSVYWYQQSLDQGLQFLIQYYNGEERAKGNILERFSAQQFPDLHSELNLSSLELGDSALYFCASSGLFTGELFFGEGSRLTVL.

CDR3 nucleotide sequence: TGTGCCAGCAGCCAGCACCTTACTAGCCCAGGCACCGGGGAGCTGTTTTTT. It translates to CASSQHLTSPGTGELFF. The J gene is TRBJ2-2, the V gene TRBV3-1; weak D call: TRBD2 (6 bases). Trimming stripped 3 bases from V and 4 bases from J, with 18 bases between. The CDR3 length is 17 residues. Germline-derived CDR1 and CDR2 are LGHDT and YNNKEL (reference sequence).

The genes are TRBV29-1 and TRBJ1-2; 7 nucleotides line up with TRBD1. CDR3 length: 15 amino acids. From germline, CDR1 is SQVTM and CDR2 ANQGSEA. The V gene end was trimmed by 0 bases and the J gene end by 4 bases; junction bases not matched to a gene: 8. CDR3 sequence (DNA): TGCAGCGTTGAAGATGAGACAGGGAGCATCTATGGCTACACCTTC. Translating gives CSVEDETGSIYGYTF.

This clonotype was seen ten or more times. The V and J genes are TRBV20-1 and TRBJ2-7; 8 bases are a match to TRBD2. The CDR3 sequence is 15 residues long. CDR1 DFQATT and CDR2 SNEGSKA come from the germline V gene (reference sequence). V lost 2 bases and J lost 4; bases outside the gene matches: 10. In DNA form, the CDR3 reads TGCAGTGCTAGACCCATTAGCGGGAACGGGTACGAGCAGTACTTC. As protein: CSARPISGNGYEQYF.

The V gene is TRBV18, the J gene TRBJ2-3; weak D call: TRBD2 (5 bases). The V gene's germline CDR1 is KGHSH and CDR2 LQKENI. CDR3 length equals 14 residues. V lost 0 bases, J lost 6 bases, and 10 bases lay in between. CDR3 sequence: CASSPPASSDTQYF. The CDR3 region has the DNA TGTGCCAGCTCACCACCAGCTAGCTCGGATACGCAGTATTTT.